The sequence of this T cell receptor beta chain was determined in a study of OX40 agonist ivuxolimab in advanced cancers. The CDR3 has 17 residues. V lost 6 bases and J 5 bases, leaving 20 bases between the germline ends. Germline-derived CDR1 and CDR2 are MNHEY and SMNVEV (reference sequence). This table comes from immunoSEQ multiplex PCR, and its TCRdb copy is limited to in-frame clones, with some not included. The table shows about 84,000 clones, with over 65% occurring only once. This sequence was found in an adult with an advanced solid tumor such as melanoma, head and neck, liver or kidney cancer. The chain joins TRBV27 to TRBJ1-6; D is possibly TRBD1 (5 bases). This material consisted of CD4+ or CD8+ T cells sorted from blood, taken in a trial of the OX40 agonist ivuxolimab. DNA of the CDR3: TGTGCCAGCAGACGGGGGGGTCGTCAGATTAATAATTCACCCCTCCACTTT. It encodes CASRRGGRQINNSPLHF.